The rows below give T cell receptor beta chains drawn from one sample of a study of identical twins. TCRdb independently ran MiXCR on the 5' RACE reads; one entry per CDR3 protein. The sample lists around 1.7 million distinct CDR3 sequences, less than 40% occurring once. The sample was cord blood. Source of these receptors: a newborn girl in good health. CDR3s include the opening cysteine and the closing phenylalanine or tryptophan. A D gene is named only where the DNA matches it firmly. Expanded clones get a size class; other rows say once, few or many, or leave the size out.

clone size	V gene	J gene	D gene	CDR3 DNA	CDR3 protein
NA	TRBV2	TRBJ1-6	TRBD1	TGTGCCAGCAGTGAAGCAGGGGGCACTTCACCCCCCCACTTT	CASSEAGGTSPPHF
NA	TRBV20-1	TRBJ2-1	TRBD2	TGCAGTACTAGAGGACTAGTTTACAATGAGCAGTTCTTC	CSTRGLVYNEQFF
NA	TRBV20-1	TRBJ2-7	TRBD2	TGCAAGGGACTAGCCAACAATGAGCAGTACTTC	CKGLANNEQYF
NA	TRBV12-3/TRBV12-4	TRBJ2-7	NA	TGTGCCAGCAGCCCCCCTCTGGGGGCCTATCCGTTATACGAGCAGTACTTC	CASSPPLGAYPLYEQYF
NA	TRBV6-1	TRBJ1-1	TRBD1	TGTGCCAGCAGTCGACGGACAGGCCGGATACCGAACACTGAAGCTTTCTTT	CASSRRTGRIPNTEAFF
NA	TRBV4-1	TRBJ2-7	TRBD2	TGCGCCAGCAGCCAAGCAGCGGGGCTTCTCACCTACGAGCAGTACTTC	CASSQAAGLLTYEQYF
many	TRBV20-1	TRBJ2-5	NA	TGCAGTGCTAGGGCCCCTACAGAGACCCAGTACTTC	CSARAPTETQYF
NA	TRBV2	TRBJ2-2	TRBD2	TGTGCCAGAAGGACTAGCGGGGGCACCGGGGAGCTGTTTTTT	CARRTSGGTGELFF
NA	TRBV4-1	TRBJ2-3	TRBD2	TGCGCCAGCAGCCAAGTATATTCGACTAGCGGGGGGATGGATACGCAGTATTTT	CASSQVYSTSGGMDTQYF
NA	TRBV19	TRBJ2-7	NA	TGTGCCAGTAGTATAGTAGGGTACGAGCAGTACTTC	CASSIVGYEQYF
many	TRBV12-3/TRBV12-4	TRBJ2-7	NA	TGTGCCAGCACCATAGGGTACAGCTCCTACGAGCAGTACTTC	CASTIGYSSYEQYF
few	TRBV28	TRBJ2-7	TRBD2	TGTGCCAGCAGTTCACCCCCAGGGACTAGCGACTACGAGCAGTACTTC	CASSSPPGTSDYEQYF
few	TRBV14	TRBJ1-2	NA	TGTGCCAGCAGCCAAGTCAGAAGGGCCGGCTACACCTTC	CASSQVRRAGYTF
once	TRBV20-1	TRBJ2-5	NA	TGCAGTGCTAGCCCCCGGGGGCAGATCAACAATGAGCAGTACTTC	CSASPRGQINNEQYF
few	TRBV29-1	TRBJ2-5	NA	TGCAGCGTTGAAGATGGTCGGGGAGAGACCCAGTACTTC	CSVEDGRGETQYF
once	TRBV12-3/TRBV12-4	TRBJ2-5	NA	TGTGCCAGCAGTACACACCCGTGGGAGACCCAGTACTTC	CASSTHPWETQYF
NA	TRBV6-6	TRBJ1-5	TRBD1	TGTACCAGCACGACAGGGGGACAGCCCCAGCATTTT	CTSTTGGQPQHF
many	TRBV5-1	TRBJ2-1	TRBD2	TGCGCCAGCAGCTTTGCATCTAGCGGTTACAATGAGCAGTTCTTC	CASSFASSGYNEQFF
few	TRBV7-2	TRBJ2-1	NA	TGTGCCAGCAGCTTATTTGCGGGGCAAGGGAATGAGCAGTTCTTC	CASSLFAGQGNEQFF
NA	TRBV29-1	TRBJ1-2	NA	TGCAGCGTTGGGATGGGGGCAGACTATGGCTACACCTTC	CSVGMGADYGYTF
NA	TRBV6-6	TRBJ1-6	TRBD1	TGTGCCGTGACAGGGGCCTATAATTCACCCCCCCACTTT	CAVTGAYNSPPHF
NA	TRBV20-1	TRBJ1-2	NA	TGCAGTGCTAGCCAGCGGGGCTATGGCTACACCTTC	CSASQRGYGYTF